The 9 T cell receptor beta chains below were found in one sample sequenced in a study of shared clonotypes between healthy human individuals. TCRdb's table, derived via immunoSEQ multiplex PCR, lists solely in-frame clones and lacks some. The data show about 1 million clones, approximately 68% seen once. Sequenced material: memory CD4+ T cells sorted from blood. Subset described: CD45RA-negative fraction. These TCRs come from a man younger than 35 in good health.

As DNA, the CDR3 is TGCGCCAGCAGCCAAGATCCCAGTTCGGACTATGGCTACACCTTC. This gives the protein CASSQDPSSDYGYTF. The chain links TRBV4-3 to TRBJ1-2, with D hard to call. Trimming took 0 bases from V and 3 from J, leaving 11 bases between them. CDR1 and CDR2 (germline): LGHNA, YSLEER. The CDR3 runs to 15 residues.

The genes are TRBV7-9 and TRBJ1-1, with D tentatively TRBD1 (6 bases). The CDR3 is made up of 12 amino acids. Deletions cut 5 bases from V and 10 bases from J, with 14 bases between. Germline CDR1 SEHNR, CDR2 FQNEAQ (reference sequence). The CDR3 bases are TGTGCCAGCAGCCTTAACAGGGAGGTAGCTTTCTTT. Encoded protein: CASSLNREVAFF. Using reference TRBV7-9 and TRBJ1-1 for the parts outside the CDR3, the full variable domain is DTGVSQNPRHKITKRGQNVTFRCDPISEHNRLYWYRQTLGQGPEFLTYFQNEAQLEKSRLLSDRFSAERPKGSFSTLEIQRTEQGDSAMYLCASSLNREVAFFGQGTRLTVV.

This chain connects TRBV6-6 to TRBJ1-4; D ambiguous. The length of the CDR3 is 16 residues. V gave up 10 bases and J gave up 7 bases, with 25 bases separating them. Germline values: CDR1 MNHNY, CDR2 SVGAGI (reference sequence). CDR3 DNA: TGTGCCACCTACCCTACTGGTGGGCAGCTGGGTGAAAAACTGTTTTTT. It codes for CATYPTGGQLGEKLFF.

This sequence joins TRBV4-3 and TRBJ2-3; 8 nucleotides match TRBD2. CDR1 LGHNA and CDR2 YSLEER come from the germline V gene. The CDR3 runs 12 residues. Germline trimming cut 6 bases from V and 6 bases from J; bases unmatched to any gene: 2. CDR3 protein: CASSGLADTQYF. CDR3 DNA: TGCGCCAGCAGTGGACTAGCCGATACGCAGTATTTT.

This clone was seen a few times. The chain is built from TRBV20-1 and TRBJ2-7; possible D gene TRBD1, 5 bases. Germline-derived CDR1 and CDR2 are DFQATT and SNEGSKA (reference sequence). The V end was cut by 5 bases, the J end by 6 bases, with 11 bases between. The CDR3 spans 11 residues. The CDR3 DNA reads TGCAGTGCTTCTGACAGCTTCGAGCAGTACTTC. Its translation is CSASDSFEQYF.

The CDR3, as DNA: TGTGCCAGCAGCGTATCGGGAAAGAACACTGAAGCTTTCTTT. This translates into CASSVSGKNTEAFF. The V and J genes are TRBV9 and TRBJ1-1, with D hard to call. V lost 1 base and J lost 1, with 8 bases in between. The CDR3 extends over 14 amino acids. Germline V gives CDR1 SGDLS, CDR2 YYNGEE.

As to this clone: The same CDR3 is also encoded by other DNA sequences in this sample. The chain recombines TRBV10-3 with TRBJ2-7, with 9 positions matching TRBD1. Germline trimming cut 9 bases from V and 6 bases from J; bases unmatched to any gene: 3. Germline V gene lookup returns CDR1 ENHRY and CDR2 SYGVKD. There are 11 residues in the CDR3. This CDR3 reads CAIGTGFEQYF. The CDR3, as DNA: TGTGCCATTGGGACAGGGTTCGAGCAGTACTTC.

This chain uses TRBV19 with TRBJ1-1; D call uncertain. CDR1 and CDR2 (germline): LNHDA, SQIVND (reference sequence). This CDR3 is 14 amino acids long. Trimming cost V 5 bases and J 1 base, with 11 bases left between them. The chain's CDR3 is CASSLSDGNTEAFF. The DNA of the CDR3 is TGTGCCAGTAGTTTATCGGACGGGAACACTGAAGCTTTCTTT.

Remarks on this clone: Within the sample, other DNA sequences also encode this same CDR3. This chain joins TRBV6-5 and TRBJ1-1; D gene ambiguous. This CDR3 region has 14 residues. V lost 0 bases, J lost 1 base, and 6 bases lay in between. Germline V gene lookup returns CDR1 MNHEY and CDR2 SVGAGI. The CDR3 nucleotides read TGTGCCAGCAGTTACTCGTATGGGAACACTGAAGCTTTCTTT. Translation: CASSYSYGNTEAFF.